The 22 T cell receptor beta chains given below trace back to one sample, sequenced in a study of response to subunit inactivated influenza vaccine. TCRdb reprocessed the RT-PCR reads with MiXCR, giving one entry per CDR3 protein. The profile shows about 700,000 distinct CDR3 sequences, 14% of them singletons. The sequencing used PBMCs from blood, collected around two weeks before vaccination. These TCRs come from a man in his forties or fifties who received an inactivated influenza vaccine.

This clonotype came up many times. The chain has TRBV12-3 or TRBV12-4 and TRBJ1-5; D possibly corresponds to TRBD1 (5 bases). The V end was cut by 6 bases, the J end by 7 bases, with 13 bases between. The CDR3 totals 13 residues. The CDR3 region has the DNA TGTGCCAGCAGCTTACAGGTTGGGCAGCCCCAGCATTTT. Translation gives CASSLQVGQPQHF.

The table lists this clonotype with a few counts. The rearrangement uses TRBV29-1 and TRBJ2-3; D tentatively fits TRBD1 or TRBD2 (6 bases each). There are 14 residues in the CDR3. The germline CDR1 and CDR2 sequences are SQVTM and ANQGSEA. V lost 6 bases to trimming and J lost 3 bases, with 16 bases between them. The CDR3 sequence: CSVPLAGHTDTQYF. The CDR3 DNA sequence: TGCAGCGTCCCCCTGGCGGGACATACAGATACGCAGTATTTT.

The table lists this clonotype with many counts. The chain uses TRBV12-3 or TRBV12-4 and TRBJ2-7, with D hard to call. V was shortened by 5 bases and J by 5 bases, with 10 bases between the two germline ends. The CDR3 is 12 amino acids. In nucleotides, the CDR3 is TGTGCCAGCAGTGAAGGCGCCCACGAGCAGTACTTC. Protein: CASSEGAHEQYF.

The V and J genes are TRBV5-1 and TRBJ2-5; 11 nucleotides line up with TRBD1. CDR3 size: 16 residues. Per germline, CDR1 SGHRS and CDR2 YFSETQ. The V and J ends lost 3 bases and 5 bases, in that order; junction bases with no gene match: 9. The CDR3 nucleotides are TGCGCCAGCAGCTCCGGCGGGACAGGGGGTAGCGAGACCCAGTACTTC. This codes for CASSSGGTGGSETQYF.

The V call is TRBV20-1, the J call TRBJ1-5; D gene unclear. Trimming pared 6 bases from V and 3 bases from J, leaving 15 bases between. There are 14 residues in the CDR3. CDR1 is DFQATT, CDR2 SNEGSKA, per germline (reference sequence). The CDR3 here is CSAFETEPNQPQHF. The CDR3 bases are TGCAGTGCGTTTGAAACGGAGCCCAATCAGCCCCAGCATTTT.

This clonotype was counted a few times. The gene calls are TRBV20-1 and TRBJ2-5; D unresolved. The germline CDR1 and CDR2 sequences are DFQATT and SNEGSKA (reference sequence). This CDR3 region has 12 residues. V gave up 8 bases and J gave up 7 bases, with 17 bases separating them. CDR3 residues: CSSPRGRGTQYF. For the CDR3, the DNA is TGCAGTTCCCCGCGAGGCCGTGGGACCCAGTACTTC.

V gene TRBV19 combines with J gene TRBJ1-2; a possible D gene is TRBD1 (5 bases). V was cut by 0 bases and J by 8 bases, with 10 bases left in between. The germline gives CDR1 LNHDA, CDR2 SQIVND (reference sequence). The CDR3 is 13 residues long. The CDR3 spells CASSIDRTRGYTF. Here the CDR3 DNA reads TGTGCCAGTAGTATAGATCGGACAAGGGGCTACACCTTC.

The chain uses TRBV2 and TRBJ2-1, with 7 bases lining up with TRBD2. CDR1 is SNHLY and CDR2 is FYNNEI in the germline V gene. This CDR3 spans 13 amino acids. Unmatched junction bases numbered 13, after V lost 11 bases and J lost 9 bases. The CDR3: CASARGEWTEQFF. The CDR3 DNA reads TGTGCCTCAGCCCGGGGGGAGTGGACTGAGCAGTTCTTC.

This chain uses TRBV20-1 with TRBJ1-2, with no clear D. The germline CDR1 and CDR2 sequences are DFQATT and SNEGSKA (reference sequence). CDR3 length: 15 amino acids. V was pared by 5 bases and J by 1 base, with 17 bases between. CDR3 region: CSAGLSPYFNYGYTF. In nucleotides, the CDR3 is TGCAGTGCTGGGCTCTCACCCTACTTTAACTATGGCTACACCTTC.

This chain connects TRBV10-3 to TRBJ2-1, with 8 bases that match TRBD2. Germline CDR1 reads ENHRY; CDR2 reads SYGVKD. This CDR3 region has 18 residues. J gave up 6 bases and V 0 bases, and 13 bases lay outside the gene matches. Here the CDR3 reads CAISESTGVAGRVNEQFF. CDR3 in DNA: TGTGCCATCAGTGAGTCGACCGGCGTAGCGGGAAGAGTCAATGAGCAGTTCTTC.

This clonotype occurred a few times. The DNA for the CDR3 is TGCGCCAGCAGTGGACAGATACTCTACGAGCAGTACTTC. This encodes CASSGQILYEQYF. V is TRBV10-2 and J is TRBJ2-7, with D perhaps TRBD1 (5 bases). The CDR3 has 13 amino acids. Germline CDR1 reads WSHSY; CDR2 reads SAAADI. V was cut by 4 bases and J by 3 bases, with 10 bases left in between.

The V and J genes are TRBV14 and TRBJ2-3, with D perhaps TRBD2 (5 bases). The CDR3 sequence is 20 residues long. V lost 4 bases and J lost 0, with 26 bases in between. Germline V gene sequence: CDR1 SGHDN, CDR2 FVKESK. The CDR3 coding sequence is TGTGCCAGCAGCCCAAACCGCCAACGACTGATCCAGCGGAGCACAGATACGCAGTATTTT. It is translated as CASSPNRQRLIQRSTDTQYF.

This clonotype showed up just a few times. The CDR3 protein is CASSGGTSDSTDTQYF. In nucleotides, the CDR3 is TGTGCCAGCAGCGGGGGGACTAGCGATAGCACAGATACGCAGTATTTT. This chain joins TRBV9 and TRBJ2-3, with TRBD2 identical over 10 bases. V trimming: 3 bases; J trimming: 0 bases; junction bases outside the gene matches: 4. Germline loops: CDR1 SGDLS, CDR2 YYNGEE. The CDR3 is 16 residues long.

This clonotype was seen a handful of times. This chain joins TRBV6-5 and TRBJ2-7; possibly TRBD1 or TRBD2 for D (5 bases each). In germline, CDR1 is MNHEY, CDR2 SVGAGI. CDR3 length: 15 amino acids. Trimming left V 2 bases short and J 0 bases short, with 11 bases between. CDR3 residues: CASSYSPGRSYEQYF. CDR3 nucleotide sequence: TGTGCCAGCAGTTACAGTCCGGGGCGCTCCTACGAGCAGTACTTC.

This clonotype was picked up a small number of times. V and J are TRBV4-3 and TRBJ1-1; tentative D call: TRBD1 (5 bases). The V gene lost 2 bases and the J gene lost 2 bases, with 12 bases spanning the gap. Germline loops: CDR1 LGHNA, CDR2 YSLEER. CDR3 length: 15 amino acids. CDR3 DNA: TGCGCCAGCAGCCAATCAGTCCAGGGCAACACTGAAGCTTTCTTT. Translating it yields CASSQSVQGNTEAFF.

This clonotype was seen at least ten times. This chain uses TRBV2 with TRBJ1-4; D may be TRBD1 (5 bases). The CDR3 has 13 residues. V was pared by 7 bases and J by 7 bases, with 13 bases between. The germline V gene has CDR1 SNHLY and CDR2 FYNNEI. The DNA for the CDR3 is TGTGCCAGCAAGCGGGGCTTAGCTGAAAAACTGTTTTTT. Translation: CASKRGLAEKLFF.

The chain has TRBV5-1 and TRBJ2-7, with D possibly called TRBD1 or TRBD2 (5 bases each). V shed 0 bases and J shed 2 bases, with 12 bases lying between them. Germline V gives CDR1 SGHRS, CDR2 YFSETQ. This CDR3 is built from 15 residues. CDR3 sequence: CASSLASGAAYEQYF. The CDR3 bases are TGCGCCAGCAGCTTGGCTTCCGGGGCCGCCTACGAGCAGTACTTC.

This clonotype occurred many times. The chain is built from TRBV5-1 and TRBJ1-6; unclear D gene. V lost 0 bases and J lost 10, with 8 bases in between. CDR1 and CDR2 from the germline V gene are SGHRS and YFSETQ. The CDR3 totals 13 residues. The CDR3 protein is CASSLAGRSPLHF. The CDR3 DNA is TGCGCCAGCAGCTTGGCCGGTCGATCACCCCTCCACTTT.

This clonotype was counted only a few times. The chain carries TRBV19 and TRBJ2-1; the D gene is possibly TRBD1 (7 bases). Germline CDR1 and CDR2: LNHDA and SQIVND (reference sequence). The ends were cut back, 6 bases at V and 6 bases at J, with 18 bases in the middle. There are 15 residues in the CDR3. The DNA of the CDR3 is TGTGCCAGTAGCCCCCTAGGGCAGGGGGGCAATGAGCAGTTCTTC. Translation: CASSPLGQGGNEQFF.

The table lists this clonotype with many counts. This chain links TRBV12-3 or TRBV12-4 with TRBJ2-7; D might be TRBD1 (6 bases). Trimming left V 2 bases short and J 7 bases short, with 12 bases between. This CDR3 is 13 amino acids long. For the CDR3, the DNA is TGTGCCAGCAGTTTAAACAGGGACCGGGAGCAGTACTTC. This translates into CASSLNRDREQYF.

The V call is TRBV29-1, the J call TRBJ1-4, with 8 bases identical to TRBD1. The V segment lost 6 bases and the J segment 8 bases; nucleotides outside the gene matches: 8. Germline V gene lookup returns CDR1 SQVTM and CDR2 ANQGSEA. CDR3 length: 13 amino acids. The CDR3 DNA is TGCAGCGTCGAGACAGGGGCGGAAGAAAAACTGTTTTTT. Translation: CSVETGAEEKLFF.

This clonotype was found a few times. The V call is TRBV7-2, the J call TRBJ2-1; 8 nucleotides agree with TRBD2. Germline assignment: CDR1 SGHTA and CDR2 FQGNSA. This CDR3 is built from 16 residues. The V segment lost 11 bases and the J segment 5 bases; nucleotides outside the gene matches: 17. In DNA, the CDR3 is TGTGCCTCAACAAGGGGGTGGCGGGGGGTTCACAATGAGCAGTTCTTC. Its translation: CASTRGWRGVHNEQFF.